The 19 T cell receptor beta chains below come from one sample, sequenced in a study of blood T cell repertoires in COVID-19 (dated by TCRdb to 2018 to 2020). Library prep was done by the immunoSEQ multiplex PCR assay. TCRdb carries this immuneACCESS record with in-frame sequences only. Its versions omit some clonotypes, under half of them owing to an unresolved V gene in the studies checked, with the rest unexplained. Across this sample there are 250,000 or so clones, with under 85% seen only once. Around 5.9% of the sample belongs to the ten largest clones. Input material: peripheral blood. These receptors were collected from a human donor in a cohort sampled during active COVID-19.

This clone was picked up one time. The chain employs TRBV3-1 (or the pseudogene TRBV3-2) and TRBJ2-1; 7 positions match TRBD2. The J segment lost 3 bases and the V segment lost 4 bases, leaving 9 bases of the junction unmatched. CDR1 LGHDT and CDR2 YNNKEL come from the germline V gene (reference sequence). The CDR3 extends over 16 amino acids. CDR3 residues: CASSLKTSPIYNEQFF. DNA of the CDR3: TGTGCCAGCAGCCTTAAGACTAGCCCAATCTACAATGAGCAGTTCTTC.

The V call is TRBV10-3, the J call TRBJ1-3; the D is unclear. The length of the CDR3 is 13 residues. CDR1 and CDR2 (germline): ENHRY, SYGVKD. V was cut by 4 bases and J by 1 base, with 5 bases left in between. The CDR3 reads CAISGVSGNTIYF. CDR3 DNA sequence: TGTGCCATCAGTGGAGTTTCTGGAAACACCATATATTTT.

The rearrangement joins TRBV12-3 or TRBV12-4 to TRBJ1-2; a weak D match, TRBD1 (5 bases). V gave up 5 bases and J gave up 7 bases, with 11 bases separating them. This CDR3 spans 12 amino acids. In DNA form, the CDR3 reads TGTGCCAGCAGTCAGGGAGGGGCTGGCTACACCTTC. Translated, it gives CASSQGGAGYTF.

The chain employs TRBV27 and TRBJ2-7, with 11 positions matching TRBD2. In germline, CDR1 is MNHEY, CDR2 SMNVEV (reference sequence). There are 16 residues in the CDR3. Trimming cost V 5 bases and J 0 bases; bases outside gene matches: 6. Here the CDR3 DNA reads TGTGCCAGCAGTAGCCCACTAGCGGGGGTCTCCTACGAGCAGTACTTC. It codes for CASSSPLAGVSYEQYF.

The chain links TRBV3-1 (or the pseudogene TRBV3-2) to TRBJ2-6; 8 nucleotides align to TRBD1. Germline V gene lookup returns CDR1 LGHDT and CDR2 YNNKEL (reference sequence). The CDR3 is 16 residues long. Trimming at V came to 4 bases and at J to 2 bases, leaving 4 bases not matched to a gene. As DNA, the CDR3 is TGTGCCAGCAGCCTTAAGACAGGGGCTGGGGCCAACGTCCTGACTTTC. Its protein product is CASSLKTGAGANVLTF.

In its sample, this clone was seen a few times. The chain uses TRBV5-1 and TRBJ2-2; D might be TRBD2 (6 bases). There are 15 residues in the CDR3. The germline V gene encodes CDR1 SGHRS and CDR2 YFSETQ. Trimming stripped 3 bases from V and 1 base from J, with 10 bases between. CDR3 nucleotides: TGCGCCAGCAGCTCGGCGGGATTGAACACCGGGGAGCTGTTTTTT. Its translation is CASSSAGLNTGELFF.

The chain is built from TRBV27 and TRBJ1-5; 8 nucleotides align to TRBD1. The germline gives CDR1 MNHEY, CDR2 SMNVEV (reference sequence). Trimming removed 5 bases from V and 1 base from J; junction bases left unmatched: 4. This CDR3 has 15 amino acids. CDR3 DNA: TGTGCCAGCAGTCGGGACAGGTACAGCAATCAGCCCCAGCATTTT. Residues: CASSRDRYSNQPQHF.

The V and J genes are TRBV27 and TRBJ1-2; TRBD1 aligns across 7 bases. There are 15 residues in the CDR3. Germline V CDR1 and CDR2: MNHEY, SMNVEV (reference sequence). Unmatched junction bases numbered 13, after V lost 5 bases and J lost 7 bases. CDR3 DNA sequence: TGTGCCAGCAGTATCCGGGAAGGGGGCGTTTTTGGCTACACCTTC. Its protein product is CASSIREGGVFGYTF.

The V and J genes are TRBV7-3 and TRBJ2-5; possible D gene TRBD2, 5 bases. V was clipped by 2 bases and J by 5 bases, with 9 bases between them. The CDR3 has 13 amino acids. Germline V lookup: CDR1 SGHTA, CDR2 FQGTGA. CDR3 amino acids: CASSLGGGETQYF. CDR3 nucleotide sequence: TGTGCCAGCAGCTTAGGAGGCGGGGAGACCCAGTACTTC.

J is TRBJ2-7 and V is TRBV30; the D gene is possibly TRBD1 (5 bases). From germline, CDR1 is GTSNPN and CDR2 SVGIG (reference sequence). This CDR3 contains 10 residues. Trimming removed 5 bases at V and 7 bases at J, with 9 bases between. CDR3: CAWPKGEQYF. For the CDR3, the DNA is TGTGCCTGGCCCAAGGGGGAGCAGTACTTC.

V and J are TRBV29-1 and TRBJ1-1; D gene unclear. The CDR3 spans 12 residues. Germline-derived CDR1 and CDR2 are SQVTM and ANQGSEA. V dropped 4 bases and J dropped 4 bases, with 10 bases sitting between them. The chain's CDR3 is CSVVGRSTEAFF. For the CDR3, the DNA is TGCAGCGTTGTTGGGAGGAGCACTGAAGCTTTCTTT.

The rearrangement joins TRBV24-1 to TRBJ1-1, with D unresolved. The V gene lost 4 bases and the J gene lost 4 bases, with 18 bases spanning the gap. CDR1 KGHDR and CDR2 SFDVKD come from the germline V gene. CDR3 length: 16 residues. The CDR3 nucleotides read TGTGCCACCAGTGACCCCGGACGGACTGGGAGCACTGAAGCTTTCTTT. Translated: CATSDPGRTGSTEAFF.

This chain links TRBV6-1 with TRBJ1-3, with D unresolved. V dropped 2 bases and J dropped 2 bases, with 10 bases sitting between them. The CDR3 sequence is 15 residues long. The germline V gene has CDR1 MNHNS and CDR2 SASEGT. CDR3 sequence: CASSELRGAGNTIYF. The CDR3 DNA sequence: TGTGCCAGCAGTGAACTTCGGGGAGCTGGAAACACCATATATTTT.

The rearrangement joins TRBV6-1 to TRBJ2-7; 10 positions agree with TRBD1. Germline CDR1 and CDR2: MNHNS and SASEGT. The V and J ends lost 0 bases and 0 bases, in that order; junction bases with no gene match: 5. The CDR3 runs 17 residues. This CDR3 is CASSEALRDRGSYEQYF. The CDR3 DNA follows: TGTGCCAGCAGTGAAGCATTGAGGGACAGGGGCTCCTACGAGCAGTACTTC.

The V and J genes are TRBV19 and TRBJ2-7; TRBD1 is a possible D gene (5 bases). Germline lookup yields CDR1 LNHDA and CDR2 SQIVND (reference sequence). Trimming removed 1 base from V and 3 bases from J, with 10 bases in between. The CDR3 sequence is 14 residues long. CDR3 amino acids: CASSIGTPGYEQYF. CDR3 bases: TGTGCCAGTAGTATAGGGACACCGGGCTACGAGCAGTACTTC.

The chain has TRBV20-1 and TRBJ2-3; 10 nucleotides match TRBD2. The CDR3 length is 16 residues. The germline CDR1 and CDR2 sequences are DFQATT and SNEGSKA (reference sequence). J lost 6 bases, V lost 3 bases, and 12 bases had no gene match. The CDR3 region is CSASSAASGRPDTQYF. The CDR3 coding sequence is TGCAGTGCTAGTAGTGCGGCTAGCGGGAGACCCGATACGCAGTATTTT.

The chain recombines TRBV11-2 with TRBJ2-5; D is undetermined. There are 12 residues in the CDR3. Per the germline V gene, CDR1 is SGHAT and CDR2 is FQNNGV. V dropped 5 bases and J dropped 5 bases, with 9 bases sitting between them. CDR3 region: CASSLTVETQYF. Here the CDR3 DNA reads TGTGCCAGCAGCCTTACGGTGGAGACCCAGTACTTC.

The CDR3 protein is CASSQGTLGQPQHF. The CDR3 region has the DNA TGTGCCAGCAGCCAAGGGACATTGGGTCAGCCCCAGCATTTT. J is TRBJ1-5 and V is TRBV5-5; TRBD1 is a possible D gene (6 bases). The CDR3 runs 14 residues. Trimming left V 4 bases short and J 6 bases short, with 14 bases between. In germline, CDR1 is SGHKS, CDR2 YYEKEE (reference sequence).

The rearrangement uses TRBV5-1 and TRBJ2-7; possibly TRBD1 for D (6 bases). Trimming shortened V by 4 bases and J by 2 bases, and 16 bases separated the two germline ends. Looked up from germline, CDR1 is SGHRS and CDR2 is YFSETQ. The CDR3 is 15 residues long. CDR3 region: CASSPGTPRTYEQYF. As DNA, the CDR3 is TGCGCCAGCAGCCCCGGGACACCTAGGACCTACGAGCAGTACTTC.